This section outlines one TCR beta chain sequence together with its context. V lost 4 bases, J lost 2 bases, and 16 bases lay in between. The CDR3 covers 15 residues. Germline lookup yields CDR1 SGHRS and CDR2 YFSETQ. Clones were read by immunoSEQ multiplex PCR, and TCRdb kept only the in-frame ones, dropping some. The sample has tens of thousands of clones; around four fifths are singletons. The data were obtained in a study of OX40 agonist ivuxolimab in advanced cancers. Background on the study: Ivuxolimab, an antibody acting as an agonist of OX40 (CD134), was used to treat patients. The dose-escalation cohort was roughly 83% male, with a mean age of around 54 years, ranging about 23 to 90.

The sequenced sample was CD4+ or CD8+ T cells sorted from blood, obtained in a trial of the OX40 agonist ivuxolimab. The V call is TRBV5-1, the J call TRBJ2-7; D unresolved. The clonotype comes from an adult with an advanced solid tumor such as melanoma, head and neck, liver or kidney cancer. CDR3 DNA: TGCGCCAGCAGCGACGGTTGGCAGCTCCCCTACGAGCAGTACTTC. Translation: CASSDGWQLPYEQYF.